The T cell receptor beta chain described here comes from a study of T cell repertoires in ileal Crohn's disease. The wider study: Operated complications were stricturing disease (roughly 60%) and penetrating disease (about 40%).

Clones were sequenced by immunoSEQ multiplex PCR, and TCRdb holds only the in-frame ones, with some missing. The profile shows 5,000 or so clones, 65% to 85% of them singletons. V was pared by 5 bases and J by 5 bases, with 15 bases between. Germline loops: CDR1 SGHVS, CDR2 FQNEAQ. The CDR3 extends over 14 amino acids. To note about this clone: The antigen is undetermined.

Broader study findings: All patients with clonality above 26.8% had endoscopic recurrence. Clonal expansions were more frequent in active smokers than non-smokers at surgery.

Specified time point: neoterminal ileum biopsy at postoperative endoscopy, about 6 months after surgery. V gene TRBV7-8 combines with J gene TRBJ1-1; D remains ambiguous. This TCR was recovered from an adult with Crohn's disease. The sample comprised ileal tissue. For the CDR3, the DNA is TGTGCCAGCAGCCGTACAGAGGGAAGGACTGAAGCTTTCTTT. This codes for CASSRTEGRTEAFF.